This TCR beta chain was identified in a study of blood T cell repertoires in COVID-19. Study overall: The analysed material was cDNA or gDNA that came from T cells, B-cell-depleted T cells, or PBMCs.

CDR1 GTSNPN and CDR2 SVGIG come from the germline V gene (reference sequence). The length of the CDR3 is 14 residues. V lost 4 bases and J 1 base, leaving 13 bases between the germline ends. The table came from immunoSEQ multiplex PCR; TCRdb's copy has only in-frame clones and leaves some out. The sample holds about 120,000 clones, 79% seen once. The gene calls are TRBV30 and TRBJ1-1, with D possibly matching TRBD1 (6 bases). Material: peripheral blood. The TCR comes from a woman of 80 years or more with acute or convalescent COVID-19. CDR3 in amino acids: CAWTKAGENTEAFF. Here the CDR3 DNA reads TGTGCCTGGACGAAAGCAGGGGAGAACACTGAAGCTTTCTTT.